The 18 T cell receptor beta chains given below trace back to one sample, sequenced in a study of blood T cell repertoires in COVID-19. Libraries were prepared by immunoSEQ multiplex PCR; TCRdb keeps only in-frame clonotypes and omits some of them. The sample comprises 200,000 to 250,000 clones, more than 75% of which are singletons, and roughly 13% rests with the top ten. Sequenced input: peripheral blood. These receptor sequences come from a human donor in a cohort sampled during active COVID-19.

This chain joins TRBV24-1 and TRBJ2-7, with D perhaps TRBD2 (6 bases). V was clipped by 3 bases and J by 2 bases, with 7 bases between them. The CDR3 runs to 13 residues. Looked up from germline, CDR1 is KGHDR and CDR2 is SFDVKD. The CDR3 DNA reads as TGTGCCACCAGTGATGGCGGGACCTACGAGCAGTACTTC. Its protein is CATSDGGTYEQYF.

The rearrangement links TRBV19 to TRBJ2-1, with D tentatively TRBD2 (6 bases). The CDR3 is made up of 15 amino acids. Looked up from germline, CDR1 is LNHDA and CDR2 is SQIVND (reference sequence). Trimming cost V 1 base and J 0 bases, with 7 bases left between them. This CDR3 is CASSIVAASYNEQFF. The CDR3 nucleotides read TGTGCCAGTAGTATAGTAGCGGCCTCCTACAATGAGCAGTTCTTC.

The table lists this clone with a few counts. The V and J genes are TRBV30 and TRBJ2-5; maybe TRBD2 (5 bases). Trimming took 8 bases from V and 5 from J, leaving 12 bases between them. The CDR3 has 11 amino acids. CDR1 is GTSNPN and CDR2 is SVGIG in the germline V gene (reference sequence). CDR3 sequence (DNA): TGTGCCCTTGAGGGCGCCGAGACCCAGTACTTC. It yields the protein CALEGAETQYF.

As regards this clone: The junction shows a germline mismatch at one end, possibly a read error. V usage is TRBV2 and J usage is TRBJ1-2; 10 bases are a match to TRBD1. This CDR3 has 12 amino acids. Germline V gene data show CDR1 as SNHLY and CDR2 as FYNNEI. The CDR3 is CASNRDRGHKAF. CDR3 DNA: TGTGCCAGCAATCGGGACAGGGGCCATAAGGCCTTC.

The chain joins TRBV28 to TRBJ1-1; perhaps TRBD1 as D (5 bases). CDR1 and CDR2 from the germline V gene are MDHEN and SYDVKM. This CDR3 is built from 13 residues. V gave up 7 bases and J gave up 1 base, with 10 bases separating them. In DNA, the CDR3 is TGTGCCAGCAACGGCAGGGAGAACACTGAAGCTTTCTTT. It specifies CASNGRENTEAFF.

The J gene is TRBJ1-1, the V gene TRBV5-6, with D hard to call. The germline V gene encodes CDR1 SGHDT and CDR2 YYEEEE. Trimming stripped 0 bases from V and 1 base from J, with 7 bases between. The length of the CDR3 is 14 residues. DNA for the CDR3: TGTGCCAGCAGCTTGGGAGGCCAGAACACTGAAGCTTTCTTT. It is translated as CASSLGGQNTEAFF.

This chain joins TRBV6-6 and TRBJ1-6, with 8 bases fitting TRBD1. Trimming took 6 bases from V and 6 from J; bases not matched to a gene: 7. Germline loops: CDR1 MNHNY, CDR2 SVGAGI (reference sequence). The CDR3 length is 15 residues. The CDR3 DNA sequence: TGTGCCAGCAGCACACCGGGACAGGTTAATTCACCCCTCCACTTT. Translation gives CASSTPGQVNSPLHF.

The CDR3 loop reads CASSRVLVCWVKPGQVKETQYF. CDR3 coding DNA: TGTGCCAGCTCACGGGTTTTGGTGTGTTGGGTAAAACCGGGACAGGTAAAAGAGACCCAGTACTTC. The chain has TRBV18 and TRBJ2-5; TRBD1 aligns across 8 bases. With 4 bases clipped from V and 3 bases from J, the junction kept 28 bases outside the gene matches. This CDR3 contains 22 residues. Germline CDR1 KGHSH, CDR2 LQKENI.

Regarding this clone: The same CDR3 arises from other DNA sequences in this sample as well. The rearrangement joins TRBV7-9 to TRBJ2-5; tentatively, D is TRBD1 (6 bases). The germline V gene has CDR1 SEHNR and CDR2 FQNEAQ (reference sequence). The CDR3 consists of 13 residues. V dropped 3 bases and J dropped 3 bases, with 8 bases sitting between them. Here the CDR3 DNA reads TGTGCCAGCAGCTTTTCAGGGGAAGAGACCCAGTACTTC. Its protein product is CASSFSGEETQYF.

The chain has TRBV15 and TRBJ1-6; D is undetermined. The CDR3 extends over 14 amino acids. Germline loops: CDR1 LNHNV, CDR2 YYDKDF (reference sequence). The V end was cut by 3 bases, the J end by 13 bases, with 16 bases between. CDR3 bases: TGTGCCACCAGCAGGGCCGTACGGGGTGCTCCCCTCCACTTT. Residues: CATSRAVRGAPLHF.

The rearrangement joins TRBV18 to TRBJ1-6, with unresolved D. The germline gives CDR1 KGHSH, CDR2 LQKENI. V dropped 1 base and J dropped 5 bases, with 6 bases sitting between them. The CDR3 extends over 14 amino acids. The CDR3 region is CASSPRSDNSPLHF. The CDR3, as DNA: TGTGCCAGCTCACCACGGTCAGATAATTCACCCCTCCACTTT.

This clone was seen a few times. This chain links TRBV4-1 with TRBJ1-5; 7 bases map to TRBD1. The CDR3 has 15 residues. Per the germline V gene, CDR1 is MGHRA and CDR2 is YSYEKL. V shed 0 bases and J 9 bases; nucleotides not matched to a gene: 8. CDR3 DNA sequence: TGCGCCAGCAGCCAAGAAGGAGACAGGGTACGGCCCCAGCATTTT. It encodes CASSQEGDRVRPQHF.

This sequence joins TRBV7-2 and TRBJ1-3; D is possibly TRBD1 (5 bases). This CDR3 has 14 residues. V was clipped by 5 bases and J by 0 bases, with 8 bases between them. Germline CDR1 and CDR2: SGHTA and FQGNSA. CDR3 nucleotide sequence: TGTGCCAGCAGCACACAGGTCTCTGGAAACACCATATATTTT. Translation: CASSTQVSGNTIYF.

The rearrangement uses TRBV10-3 and TRBJ2-3; TRBD2 aligns across 9 bases. V was clipped by 4 bases and J by 1 base; unmatched bases: 6. Germline lookup yields CDR1 ENHRY and CDR2 SYGVKD. The CDR3 length is 16 residues. As DNA, the CDR3 is TGTGCCATCAGTGGGGAAGCGGGGGGCCGCACAGATACGCAGTATTTT. Protein product: CAISGEAGGRTDTQYF.

The gene calls are TRBV27 and TRBJ2-7; 8 bases align to TRBD2. Germline V gives CDR1 MNHEY, CDR2 SMNVEV (reference sequence). Germline trimming cut 8 bases from V and 5 bases from J; bases unmatched to any gene: 14. The CDR3 spans 15 residues. CDR3 sequence: CASSSREVGDHEQYF. Written as DNA, the CDR3 is TGTGCCAGCTCCTCGCGGGAGGTAGGAGACCACGAGCAGTACTTC.

The chain's CDR3 is CASSSGLTAYEQYF. The CDR3 DNA reads as TGTGCCAGCAGCTCGGGACTTACCGCCTACGAGCAGTACTTC. This chain uses TRBV7-2 with TRBJ2-7; tentative D call: TRBD2 (6 bases). Germline CDR1 and CDR2: SGHTA and FQGNSA. Deletions cut 4 bases from V and 2 bases from J, with 12 bases between. The CDR3 loop spans 14 amino acids.

The chain links TRBV18 to TRBJ2-1, with 7 bases matching TRBD2. This CDR3 has 15 residues. Germline V gene lookup returns CDR1 KGHSH and CDR2 LQKENI. The trim removed 1 base at V and 5 bases at J, leaving 5 bases unmatched. CDR3 in amino acids: CASSPLRGGDNEQFF. The DNA for the CDR3 is TGTGCCAGCTCACCACTTCGCGGGGGAGACAATGAGCAGTTCTTC.

J is TRBJ2-1 and V is TRBV11-2, with a tentative D call TRBD1 (5 bases). This CDR3 has 14 amino acids. The germline V gene has CDR1 SGHAT and CDR2 FQNNGV. Between the trimmed V and J ends, which lost 7 bases and 9 bases, there was a span of 19 bases. The CDR3 DNA reads TGTGCCAGCATAAAGGGCAGGGCAAGGGGTGAGCAGTTCTTC. Translated: CASIKGRARGEQFF. The complete variable domain, with remaining parts taken from reference TRBV11-2 and TRBJ2-1, reads EAGVAQSPRYKIIEKRQSVAFWCNPISGHATLYWYQQILGQGPKLLIQFQNNGVVDDSQLPKDRFSAERLKGVDSTLKIQPAKLEDSAVYLCASIKGRARGEQFFGPGTRLTVL.